The sequence of this T cell receptor beta chain was determined in a study of blood T cell repertoires in COVID-19. This CDR3 is built from 17 residues. CDR1 is SNHLY, CDR2 FYNNEI, per germline. V gave up 2 bases and J gave up 4 bases; unmatched junction bases: 5. Profiling relied on immunoSEQ multiplex PCR, and the TCRdb table lists in-frame clones only, not all of them. The sample contains 200,000 to 300,000 clones, around nine tenths of which appear only once. This TCR was sampled from a woman aged 18-30 years who had recovered from COVID-19. Sequenced input: PBMCs or T cells enriched from blood (not recorded which). This chain connects TRBV2 to TRBJ2-1; TRBD2 matches 13 bases. The CDR3 nucleotides read TGTGCCAGCAGTGAAATGGGGGGACTAGCGGGGTACAATGAGCAGTTCTTC. Translation: CASSEMGGLAGYNEQFF.